This T cell receptor (delta chain) came from a study of gamma-delta T cells after stem cell transplantation. CDR1 GEAIGNYY and CDR2 EKD come from the germline V gene. This CDR3 has 14 amino acids. TCRdb re-processed the RT-PCR reads via CATT. This sample has over 2,500 delta-chain clones, with under 6.5% found just once. As for this clone: It is likely a read error: a sequence one base away is far more abundant.

Sequencing was carried out using gamma-delta T cells. This sequence originates from a human donor. It is not recorded whose cells these are; they may come from a transplant donor. The genes are TRDV2 and TRDJ1; no clear D gene. The CDR3 region has the DNA TGTGCCTATGACACCGTCGAGGCCACCGATAAACTCATCTTT. This encodes CAYDTVEATDKLIF.